One and the same sample provided the 3 T cell receptor beta chains below, sequenced in a study of Ad26.COV2.S vaccination and SARS-CoV-2 variants. The sample's treatment: about 20 received Ad26.COV2.S at low or high dose, single or two shots; roughly 5 received placebo; per-sample allocation not given. Samples were taken on day 63 after the first vaccine or placebo injection. Generated by immunoSEQ multiplex PCR, the TCRdb table keeps only in-frame clones and is missing some. The table includes 380,000 or so clones, approximately 83% detected once. The starting material was peripheral blood, obtained in a trial of Ad26.COV2.S vaccine versus placebo. The source is a person between 18 and 65 years old who received the Ad26.COV2.S COVID-19 vaccine or a placebo.

This clone was recorded only once. The gene calls are TRBV7-2 and TRBJ1-3, with no clear D. V was cut by 5 bases and J by 4 bases, with 9 bases left in between. Germline V gene data show CDR1 as SGHTA and CDR2 as FQGNSA. The CDR3 spans 13 residues. For the CDR3, the DNA is TGTGCCAGCAGCCCCCACGCAGGAAACACCATATATTTT. Amino acid sequence: CASSPHAGNTIYF.

The V and J genes are TRBV7-9 and TRBJ2-5; 10 nucleotides align to TRBD2. This CDR3 is built from 15 residues. CDR1 and CDR2 from the germline V gene are SEHNR and FQNEAQ (reference sequence). Unmatched junction bases numbered 4, after V lost 1 base and J lost 5 bases. CDR3 region: CASSLVGLAEETQYF. The CDR3 coding sequence is TGTGCCAGCAGCTTAGTAGGACTAGCGGAGGAGACCCAGTACTTC.

J is TRBJ2-1 and V is TRBV12-3 or TRBV12-4, with D possibly TRBD2 on 5 matching bases. The CDR3 loop spans 13 amino acids. The ends were cut back, 0 bases at V and 9 bases at J, with 9 bases in the middle. This chain's CDR3 is CASSLALAGEQFF. The CDR3 region has the DNA TGTGCCAGCAGTTTAGCCCTAGCCGGTGAGCAGTTCTTC.